Listed below are T cell receptor beta chains from one sample, sequenced in a study of T cells in Graves' hyperthyroidism and ophthalmopathy. TCRdb reanalysed the multiplex PCR reads using MiXCR and keeps one entry per CDR3 protein. The sample holds 490,000 or so distinct CDR3 sequences; approximately 23% are singletons and the top ten take around 54%. Sequencing input: blood. The origin of the receptors is a woman between 65 and 79 years old with Graves' ophthalmopathy. The CDR3 runs from the conserved cysteine through the conserved F or W.

v_gene: TRBV12-3/TRBV12-4; j_gene: TRBJ1-5; CDR3aa: CASSWAGGDNQPQHF
v_gene: TRBV20-1; j_gene: TRBJ2-2; CDR3aa: CSARPTGTTNTGELFF
v_gene: TRBV12-3/TRBV12-4; j_gene: TRBJ1-6; CDR3aa: CASRYGPYDSPLHF
v_gene: TRBV9; j_gene: TRBJ1-5; CDR3aa: CASSVESNQPQHF
v_gene: TRBV5-1; j_gene: TRBJ2-5; CDR3aa: CASSLAGQGGKYF
v_gene: TRBV18; j_gene: TRBJ2-5; CDR3aa: CASSPVEETQYF
v_gene: TRBV20-1; j_gene: TRBJ1-6; CDR3aa: CSAIPAGGSPLHF
v_gene: TRBV20-1; j_gene: TRBJ2-7; CDR3aa: CSARELSYEQYF
v_gene: TRBV28; j_gene: TRBJ1-2; CDR3aa: CASKPDRAEYGYTF
v_gene: TRBV28; j_gene: TRBJ2-3; CDR3aa: CATVDRDPSTDTQYF
v_gene: TRBV11-2; j_gene: TRBJ2-1; CDR3aa: CASSLKQSSYNEQFF
v_gene: TRBV7-8; j_gene: TRBJ1-5; CDR3aa: CASSRTEVHNQPQHF
v_gene: TRBV25-1; j_gene: TRBJ1-5; CDR3aa: CASSQTGSNQPQHF
v_gene: TRBV28; j_gene: TRBJ1-2; CDR3aa: CATRKDSLYGYTF
v_gene: TRBV11-2; j_gene: TRBJ1-5; CDR3aa: CASSTQGANNQPQHF
v_gene: TRBV10-2; j_gene: TRBJ2-5; CDR3aa: CASSEAQGTQYF
v_gene: TRBV7-8; j_gene: TRBJ2-1; CDR3aa: CASSFLEPSVGYEQFF
v_gene: TRBV7-6; j_gene: TRBJ2-1; CDR3aa: CASSLRRSRGGEQFF
v_gene: TRBV9; j_gene: TRBJ1-1; CDR3aa: CASSETMRGTEAFF
v_gene: TRBV6-2/TRBV6-3; j_gene: TRBJ2-7; CDR3aa: CASSSAVSGAYEQYF
v_gene: TRBV5-1; j_gene: TRBJ1-1; CDR3aa: CASSLMPPAADMNTEAFF
v_gene: TRBV20-1; j_gene: TRBJ1-6; CDR3aa: CSARVTPGQGETPLHF
v_gene: TRBV20-1; j_gene: TRBJ1-1; CDR3aa: CSARDRRKNTEAFF
v_gene: TRBV6-2/TRBV6-3; j_gene: TRBJ2-3; CDR3aa: CASRTSGGDTQYF
v_gene: TRBV27; j_gene: TRBJ1-2; CDR3aa: CASRDGLGGYGYTF
v_gene: TRBV7-2; j_gene: TRBJ1-2; CDR3aa: CASSQDVRGTGDSSYTF
v_gene: TRBV11-2; j_gene: TRBJ1-2; CDR3aa: CASSPDPMRRGYTF
v_gene: TRBV7-3; j_gene: TRBJ1-2; CDR3aa: CASSLNPAGQSYGYTF
v_gene: TRBV6-5; j_gene: TRBJ1-1; CDR3aa: CASSYSGTQGAAFF
v_gene: TRBV12-3/TRBV12-4; j_gene: TRBJ2-1; CDR3aa: CASSLGDRDNEQFF
v_gene: TRBV28; j_gene: TRBJ2-7; CDR3aa: CASSLPSGRAYEQYF
v_gene: TRBV3-1; j_gene: TRBJ2-1; CDR3aa: CASSQEGGYNEQFF
v_gene: TRBV9; j_gene: TRBJ1-6; CDR3aa: CASSVGQGDSPLHF
v_gene: TRBV9; j_gene: TRBJ1-6; CDR3aa: CASRVRPGGGNSPLHF
v_gene: TRBV2; j_gene: TRBJ1-2; CDR3aa: CASSDQGTSYGYTF
v_gene: TRBV7-2; j_gene: TRBJ2-7; CDR3aa: CASSLRRAPYEQYF
v_gene: TRBV11-2; j_gene: TRBJ1-6; CDR3aa: CASSLAAGNSPLHF
v_gene: TRBV7-2; j_gene: TRBJ1-2; CDR3aa: CASSFTGNSDGYTF
v_gene: TRBV20-1; j_gene: TRBJ2-3; CDR3aa: CSARDRAERGTDTQYF
v_gene: TRBV30; j_gene: TRBJ1-1; CDR3aa: CAWRDKGGMNTEAFF
v_gene: TRBV28; j_gene: TRBJ2-5; CDR3aa: CASGTGGAAEETQYF
v_gene: TRBV10-1; j_gene: TRBJ2-1; CDR3aa: CASSESGRQGQFF
v_gene: TRBV20-1; j_gene: TRBJ2-1; CDR3aa: CSARDSRTSGSYNEQFF
v_gene: TRBV10-2; j_gene: TRBJ2-5; CDR3aa: CASMAVGPSLQETQYF
v_gene: TRBV7-2; j_gene: TRBJ2-7; CDR3aa: CASSPGGVILEYEQYF
v_gene: TRBV2; j_gene: TRBJ1-4; CDR3aa: CASSERGAGAGKLFF
v_gene: TRBV27; j_gene: TRBJ1-5; CDR3aa: CASSPTDRYQPQHF
v_gene: TRBV6-1; j_gene: TRBJ1-5; CDR3aa: CASLRRGGDSNQPQHF
v_gene: TRBV12-3/TRBV12-4; j_gene: TRBJ1-1; CDR3aa: CASRALENTEAFF
v_gene: TRBV5-1; j_gene: TRBJ2-1; CDR3aa: CASSRRPTGATERLNEQFF
v_gene: TRBV30; j_gene: TRBJ1-5; CDR3aa: CAWSAHRGSNQPQHF
v_gene: TRBV20-1; j_gene: TRBJ2-1; CDR3aa: CSARESEWGANEQFF
v_gene: TRBV6-2/TRBV6-3; j_gene: TRBJ1-5; CDR3aa: CASSPGGGGNQPQHF
v_gene: TRBV10-3; j_gene: TRBJ1-5; CDR3aa: CAIKGQLNQPQHF
v_gene: TRBV9; j_gene: TRBJ2-1; CDR3aa: CASSYGLADEQFF
v_gene: TRBV4-1; j_gene: TRBJ2-1; CDR3aa: CASSQDSTSGSWEQFF
v_gene: TRBV19; j_gene: TRBJ2-1; CDR3aa: CASRIGGWTNEQFF